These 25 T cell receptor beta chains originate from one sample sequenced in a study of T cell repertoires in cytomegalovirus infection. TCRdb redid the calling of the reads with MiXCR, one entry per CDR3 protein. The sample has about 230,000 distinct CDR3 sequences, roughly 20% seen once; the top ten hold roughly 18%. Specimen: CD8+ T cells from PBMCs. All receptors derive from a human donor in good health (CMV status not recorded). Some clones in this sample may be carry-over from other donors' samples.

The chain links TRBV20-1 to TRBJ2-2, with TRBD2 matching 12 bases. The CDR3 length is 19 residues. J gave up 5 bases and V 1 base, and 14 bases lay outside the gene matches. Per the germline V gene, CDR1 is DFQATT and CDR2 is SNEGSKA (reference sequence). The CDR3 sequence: CSARVLGLAGPSGTGELFF. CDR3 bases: TGCAGTGCTAGAGTCCTAGGACTAGCGGGGCCTTCGGGGACCGGGGAGCTGTTTTTT.

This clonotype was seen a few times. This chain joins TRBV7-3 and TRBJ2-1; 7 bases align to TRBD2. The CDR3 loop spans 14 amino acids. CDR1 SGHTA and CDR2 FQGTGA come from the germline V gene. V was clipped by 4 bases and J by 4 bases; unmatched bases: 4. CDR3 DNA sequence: TGTGCCAGCAGCTCCAGCGGGGCTTACAATGAGCAGTTCTTC. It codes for CASSSSGAYNEQFF. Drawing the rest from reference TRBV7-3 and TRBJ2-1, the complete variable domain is GAGVSQTPSNKVTEKGKYVELRCDPISGHTALYWYRQSLGQGPEFLIYFQGTGAADDSGLPNDRFFAVRPEGSVSTLKIQRTERGDSAVYLCASSSSGAYNEQFFGPGTRLTVL.

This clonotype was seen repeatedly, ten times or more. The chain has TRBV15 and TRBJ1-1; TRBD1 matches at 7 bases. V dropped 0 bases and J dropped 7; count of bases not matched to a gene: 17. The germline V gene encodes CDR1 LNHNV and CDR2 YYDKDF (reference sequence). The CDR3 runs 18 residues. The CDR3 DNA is TGTGCCACCAGCAGAGATGAAGGACCAATACAGGGGTCAGATGAAGCTTTCTTT. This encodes CATSRDEGPIQGSDEAFF.

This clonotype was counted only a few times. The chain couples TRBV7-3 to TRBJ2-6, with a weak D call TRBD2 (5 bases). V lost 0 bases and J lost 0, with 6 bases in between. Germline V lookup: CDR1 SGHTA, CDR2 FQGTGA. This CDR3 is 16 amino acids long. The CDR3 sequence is CASSLTGSSGANVLTF. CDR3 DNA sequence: TGTGCCAGCAGCTTAACGGGGAGCTCTGGGGCCAACGTCCTGACTTTC.

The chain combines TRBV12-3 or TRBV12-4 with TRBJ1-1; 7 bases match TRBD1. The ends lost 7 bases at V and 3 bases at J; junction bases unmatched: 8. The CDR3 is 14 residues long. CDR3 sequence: CASTPGQGDTEAFF. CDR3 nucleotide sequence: TGTGCCAGCACCCCGGGGCAGGGGGACACTGAAGCTTTCTTT.

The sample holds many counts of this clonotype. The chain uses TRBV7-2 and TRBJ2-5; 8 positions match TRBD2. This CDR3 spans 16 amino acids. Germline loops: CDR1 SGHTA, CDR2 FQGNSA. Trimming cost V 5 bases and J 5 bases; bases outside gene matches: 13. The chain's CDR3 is CASSPGGKVFWETQYF. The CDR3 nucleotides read TGTGCCAGCAGCCCGGGAGGGAAGGTTTTCTGGGAGACCCAGTACTTC.

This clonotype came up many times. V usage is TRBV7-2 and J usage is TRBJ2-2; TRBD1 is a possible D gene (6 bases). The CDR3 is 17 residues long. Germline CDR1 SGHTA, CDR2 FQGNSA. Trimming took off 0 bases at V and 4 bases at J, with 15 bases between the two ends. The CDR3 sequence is CASSLANSGQTTGELFF. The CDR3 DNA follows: TGTGCCAGCAGCTTAGCGAATTCCGGACAGACCACCGGGGAGCTGTTTTTT.

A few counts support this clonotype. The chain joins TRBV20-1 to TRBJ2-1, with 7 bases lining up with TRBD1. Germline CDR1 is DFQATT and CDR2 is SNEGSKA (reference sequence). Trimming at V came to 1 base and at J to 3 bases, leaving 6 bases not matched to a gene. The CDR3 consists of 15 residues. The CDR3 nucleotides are TGCAGTGCTAGAGCTGGACAGGTACTCTACAATGAGCAGTTCTTC. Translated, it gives CSARAGQVLYNEQFF.

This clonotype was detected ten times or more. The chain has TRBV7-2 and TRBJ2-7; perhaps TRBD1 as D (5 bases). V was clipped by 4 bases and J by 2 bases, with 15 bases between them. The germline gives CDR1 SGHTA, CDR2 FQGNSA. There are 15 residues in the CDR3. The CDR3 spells CASSSRPLTAYEQYF. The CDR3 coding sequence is TGTGCCAGCAGCTCCCGCCCATTGACAGCCTACGAGCAGTACTTC.

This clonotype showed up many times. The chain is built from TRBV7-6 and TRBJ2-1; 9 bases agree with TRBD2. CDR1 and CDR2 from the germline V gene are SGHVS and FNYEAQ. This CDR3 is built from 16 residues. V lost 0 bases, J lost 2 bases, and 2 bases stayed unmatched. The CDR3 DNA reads TGTGCCAGCAGCTTAGCGGGCGGGGGGGCCTACAATGAGCAGTTCTTC. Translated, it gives CASSLAGGGAYNEQFF. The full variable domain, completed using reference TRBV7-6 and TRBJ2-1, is GAGVSQSPRYKVTKRGQDVALRCDPISGHVSLYWYRQALGQGPEFLTYFNYEAQQDKSGLPNDRFSAERPEGSISTLTIQRTEQRDSAMYRCASSLAGGGAYNEQFFGPGTRLTVL.

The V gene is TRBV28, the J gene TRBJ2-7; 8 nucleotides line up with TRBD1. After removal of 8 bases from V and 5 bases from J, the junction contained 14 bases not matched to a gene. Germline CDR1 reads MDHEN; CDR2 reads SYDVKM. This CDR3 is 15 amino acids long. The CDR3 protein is CASGGGDRGVHEQYF. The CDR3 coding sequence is TGTGCCAGCGGAGGTGGCGACAGGGGCGTCCACGAGCAGTACTTC.

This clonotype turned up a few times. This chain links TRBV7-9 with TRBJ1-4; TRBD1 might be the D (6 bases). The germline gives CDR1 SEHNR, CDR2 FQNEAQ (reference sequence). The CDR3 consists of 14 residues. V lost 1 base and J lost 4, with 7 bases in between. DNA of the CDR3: TGTGCCAGCAGCTTAGTGGACAGTAATGAAAAACTGTTTTTT. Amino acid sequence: CASSLVDSNEKLFF.

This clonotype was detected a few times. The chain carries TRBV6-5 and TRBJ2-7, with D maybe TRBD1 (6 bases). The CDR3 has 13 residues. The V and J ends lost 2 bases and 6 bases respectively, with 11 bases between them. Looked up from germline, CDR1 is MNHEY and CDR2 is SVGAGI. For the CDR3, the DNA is TGTGCCAGCAGTTACGCACACAGGGCCGAGCAGTACTTC. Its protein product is CASSYAHRAEQYF.

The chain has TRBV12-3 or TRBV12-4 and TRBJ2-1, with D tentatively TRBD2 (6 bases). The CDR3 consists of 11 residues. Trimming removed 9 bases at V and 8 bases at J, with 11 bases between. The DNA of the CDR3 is TGTGCCAGGACCCCGGGAGATGAGCAGTTCTTC. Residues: CARTPGDEQFF.

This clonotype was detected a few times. The CDR3 region is CASSYNPRHRDPGELFF. In nucleotides, the CDR3 is TGTGCCAGCAGCTACAACCCCCGGCACAGGGATCCCGGGGAGCTGTTTTTT. The chain recombines TRBV7-9 with TRBJ2-2, with D tentatively TRBD1 (6 bases). The CDR3 has 17 amino acids. Germline V gene sequence: CDR1 SEHNR, CDR2 FQNEAQ (reference sequence). Trimming pared 4 bases from V and 6 bases from J, leaving 21 bases between.

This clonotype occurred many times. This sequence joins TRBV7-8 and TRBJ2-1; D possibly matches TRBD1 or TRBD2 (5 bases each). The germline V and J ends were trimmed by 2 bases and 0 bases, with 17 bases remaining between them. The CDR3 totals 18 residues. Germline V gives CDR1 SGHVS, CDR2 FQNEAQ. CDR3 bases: TGTGCCAGCAGCTTATATGGACCGGGGCTAAGCTCCTACAATGAGCAGTTCTTC. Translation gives CASSLYGPGLSSYNEQFF.

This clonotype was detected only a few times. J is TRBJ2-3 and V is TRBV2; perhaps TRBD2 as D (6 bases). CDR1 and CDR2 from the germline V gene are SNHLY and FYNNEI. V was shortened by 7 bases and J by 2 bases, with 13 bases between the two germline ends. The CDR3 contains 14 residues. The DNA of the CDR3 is TGTGCCAGCACCGAGGGACTTTACACAGATACGCAGTATTTT. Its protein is CASTEGLYTDTQYF. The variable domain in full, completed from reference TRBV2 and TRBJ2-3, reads EPEVTQTPSHQVTQMGQEVILRCVPISNHLYFYWYRQILGQKVEFLVSFYNNEISEKSEIFDDQFSVERPDGSNFTLKIRSTKLEDSAMYFCASTEGLYTDTQYFGPGTRLTVL.

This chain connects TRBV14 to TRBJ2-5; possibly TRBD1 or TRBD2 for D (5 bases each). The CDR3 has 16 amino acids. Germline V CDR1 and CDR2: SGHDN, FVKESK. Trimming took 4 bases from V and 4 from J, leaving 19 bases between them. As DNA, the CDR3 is TGTGCCAGCAGCCTACCAAACGGGGACCTCGGAGAGACCCAGTACTTC. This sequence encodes CASSLPNGDLGETQYF. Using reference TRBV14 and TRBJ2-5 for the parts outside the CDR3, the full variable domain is EAGVTQFPSHSVIEKGQTVTLRCDPISGHDNLYWYRRVMGKEIKFLLHFVKESKQDESGMPNNRFLAERTGGTYSTLKVQPAELEDSGVYFCASSLPNGDLGETQYFGPGTRLLVL.

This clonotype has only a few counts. The CDR3 sequence: CAISEVGLEAFF. CDR3 in DNA: TGTGCCATCAGTGAGGTCGGTCTTGAAGCTTTCTTT. The gene calls are TRBV10-3 and TRBJ1-1; D gene ambiguous. Trimming removed 2 bases at V and 7 bases at J, with 8 bases between. This CDR3 has 12 residues. Germline CDR1 and CDR2: ENHRY and SYGVKD.

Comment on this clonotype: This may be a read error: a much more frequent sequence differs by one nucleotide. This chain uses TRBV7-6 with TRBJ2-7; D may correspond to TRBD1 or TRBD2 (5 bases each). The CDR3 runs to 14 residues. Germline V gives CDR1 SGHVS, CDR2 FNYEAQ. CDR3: CVSSSGIGTYEQYF. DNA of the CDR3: TGTGTCAGCAGCTCCGGGATAGGGACGTACGAGCAGTACTTC.

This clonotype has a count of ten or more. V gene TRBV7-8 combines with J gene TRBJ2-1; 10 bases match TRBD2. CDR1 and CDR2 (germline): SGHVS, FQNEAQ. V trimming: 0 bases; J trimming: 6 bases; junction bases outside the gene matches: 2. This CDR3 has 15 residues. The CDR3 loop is CASSLASGGTNEQFF. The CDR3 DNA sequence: TGTGCCAGCAGCTTAGCTAGCGGGGGGACCAATGAGCAGTTCTTC.

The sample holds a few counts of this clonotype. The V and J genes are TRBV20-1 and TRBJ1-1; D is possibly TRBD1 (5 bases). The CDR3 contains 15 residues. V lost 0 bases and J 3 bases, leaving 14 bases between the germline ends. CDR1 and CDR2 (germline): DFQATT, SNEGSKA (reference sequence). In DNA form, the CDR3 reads TGCAGTGCTAGAGATCGCCAGCGGGGGGACACTGAAGCTTTCTTT. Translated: CSARDRQRGDTEAFF.

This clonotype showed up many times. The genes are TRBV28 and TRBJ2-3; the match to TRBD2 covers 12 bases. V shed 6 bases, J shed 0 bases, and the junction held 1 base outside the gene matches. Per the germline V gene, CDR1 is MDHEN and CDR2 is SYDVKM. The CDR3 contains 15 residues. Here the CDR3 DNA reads TGTGCCAGCAGGGGGACTAGCGGGAGCACAGATACGCAGTATTTT. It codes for CASRGTSGSTDTQYF.

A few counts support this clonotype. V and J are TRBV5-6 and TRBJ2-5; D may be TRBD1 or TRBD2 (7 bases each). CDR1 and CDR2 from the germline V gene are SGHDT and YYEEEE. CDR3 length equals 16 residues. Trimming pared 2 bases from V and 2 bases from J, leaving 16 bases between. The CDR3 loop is CASSLGGGGEQETQYF. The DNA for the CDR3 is TGTGCCAGCAGCTTAGGGGGCGGGGGAGAACAAGAGACCCAGTACTTC.

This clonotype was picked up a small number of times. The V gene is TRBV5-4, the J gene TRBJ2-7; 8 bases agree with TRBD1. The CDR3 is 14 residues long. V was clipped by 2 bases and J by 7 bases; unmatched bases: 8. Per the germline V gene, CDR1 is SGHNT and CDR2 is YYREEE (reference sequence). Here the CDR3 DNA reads TGTGCCAGCAGCTTTCAGGGGGCGGAAGTAGAGCAGTACTTC. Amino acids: CASSFQGAEVEQYF. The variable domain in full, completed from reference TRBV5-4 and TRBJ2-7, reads ETGVTQSPTHLIKTRGQQVTLRCSSQSGHNTVSWYQQALGQGPQFIFQYYREEENGRGNFPPRFSGLQFPNYSSELNVNALELDDSALYLCASSFQGAEVEQYFGPGTRLTVT.